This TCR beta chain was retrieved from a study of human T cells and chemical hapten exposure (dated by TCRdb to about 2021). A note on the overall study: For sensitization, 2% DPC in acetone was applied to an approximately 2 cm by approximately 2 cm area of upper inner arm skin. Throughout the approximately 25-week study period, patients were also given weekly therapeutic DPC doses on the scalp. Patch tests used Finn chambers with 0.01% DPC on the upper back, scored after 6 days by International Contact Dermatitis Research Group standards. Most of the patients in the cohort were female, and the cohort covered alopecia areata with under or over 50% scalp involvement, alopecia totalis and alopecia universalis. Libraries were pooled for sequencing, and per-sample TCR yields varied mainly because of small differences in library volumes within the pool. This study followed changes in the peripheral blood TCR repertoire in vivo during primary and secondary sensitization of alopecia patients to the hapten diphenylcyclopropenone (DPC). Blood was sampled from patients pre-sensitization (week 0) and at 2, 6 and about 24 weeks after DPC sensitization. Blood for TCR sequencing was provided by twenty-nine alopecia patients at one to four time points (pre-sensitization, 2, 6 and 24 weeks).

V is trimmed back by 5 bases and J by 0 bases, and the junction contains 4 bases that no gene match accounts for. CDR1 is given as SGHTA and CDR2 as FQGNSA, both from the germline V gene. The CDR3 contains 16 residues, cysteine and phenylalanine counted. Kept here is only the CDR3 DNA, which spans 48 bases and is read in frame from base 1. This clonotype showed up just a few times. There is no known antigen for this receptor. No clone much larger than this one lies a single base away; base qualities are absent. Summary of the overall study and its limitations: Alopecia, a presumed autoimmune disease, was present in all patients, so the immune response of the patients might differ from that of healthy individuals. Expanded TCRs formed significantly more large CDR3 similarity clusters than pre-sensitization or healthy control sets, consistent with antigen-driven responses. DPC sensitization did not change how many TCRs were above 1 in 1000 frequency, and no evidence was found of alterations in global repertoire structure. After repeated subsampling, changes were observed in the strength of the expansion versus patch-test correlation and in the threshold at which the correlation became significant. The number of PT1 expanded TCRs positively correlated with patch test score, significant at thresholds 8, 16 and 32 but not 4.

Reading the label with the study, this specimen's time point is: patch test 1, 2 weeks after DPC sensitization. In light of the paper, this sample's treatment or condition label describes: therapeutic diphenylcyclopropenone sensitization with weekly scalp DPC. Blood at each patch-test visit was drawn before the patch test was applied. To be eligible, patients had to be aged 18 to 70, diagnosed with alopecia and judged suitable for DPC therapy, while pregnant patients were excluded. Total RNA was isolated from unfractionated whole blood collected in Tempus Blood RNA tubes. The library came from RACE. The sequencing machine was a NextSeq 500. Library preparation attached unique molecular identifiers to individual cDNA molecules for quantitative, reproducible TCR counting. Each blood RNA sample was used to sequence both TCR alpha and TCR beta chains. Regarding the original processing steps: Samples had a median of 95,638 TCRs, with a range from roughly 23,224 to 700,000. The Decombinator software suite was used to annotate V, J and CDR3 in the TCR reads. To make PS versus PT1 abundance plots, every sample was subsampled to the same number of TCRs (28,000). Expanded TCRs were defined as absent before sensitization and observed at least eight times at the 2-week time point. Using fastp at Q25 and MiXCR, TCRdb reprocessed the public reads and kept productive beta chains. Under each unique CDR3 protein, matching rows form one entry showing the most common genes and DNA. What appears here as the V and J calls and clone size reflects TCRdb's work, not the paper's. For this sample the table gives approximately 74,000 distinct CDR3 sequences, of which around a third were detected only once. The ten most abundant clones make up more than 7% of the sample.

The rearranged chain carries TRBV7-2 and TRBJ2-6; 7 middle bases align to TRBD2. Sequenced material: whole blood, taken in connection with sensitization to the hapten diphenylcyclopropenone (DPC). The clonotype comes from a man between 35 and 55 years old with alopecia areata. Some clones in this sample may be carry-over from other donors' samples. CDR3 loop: CASSTSVSSGANVLTF. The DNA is TGTGCCAGCAGCACTAGCGTAAGCTCTGGGGCCAACGTCCTGACTTTC.